This TCR beta chain was sequenced during a study of shared clonotypes between healthy human individuals. On this clone: One junction end disagrees with the germline gene, perhaps due to a read error.

CDR1 and CDR2 (germline): MNHEY, SVGAGI. The CDR3 runs 11 residues. Here immunoSEQ multiplex PCR was the method, and the copy in TCRdb shows in-frame clones only, minus some. The sample includes 110,000 or so clones, about 62% of them seen just once. Sequenced sample: memory CD8+ T cells sorted from blood. Stated subset: CD45RO+ cells pooled with CCR7-negative TemRA cells. This rearrangement joins TRBV6-5 to TRBJ2-7, with TRBD1 identical over 7 bases. This receptor was obtained from a woman aged 25-40 years in good health. CDR3 loop: CASRGTNEQYF. DNA of the CDR3: TGCGCCAGCAGGGGGACCAACGAGCAGTACTTC.